The source of this T cell receptor beta chain is a study of control samples from healthy donors and cancer patients. Germline V gives CDR1 GTSNPN, CDR2 SVGIG (reference sequence). The CDR3 extends over 14 amino acids. V gave up 2 bases and J gave up 1 base, with 11 bases separating them. Profiling relied on immunoSEQ multiplex PCR, and the TCRdb table lists in-frame clones only, not all of them. The sample includes about 89,000 clones, roughly 86% seen only once; the top ten take approximately 21%. This clone is a singleton in its sample. Sequenced sample: blood. V and J are TRBV30 and TRBJ1-1, with D hard to call. This receptor was identified in a man aged 25 to 45 in good health. The CDR3 DNA is TGTGCCTGGAGTAAGACGGGGAGGAACACTGAAGCTTTCTTT. Protein sequence: CAWSKTGRNTEAFF.